This is a list of T cell receptor beta chains from one sample in a study of blood T cell repertoires in COVID-19. This table comes from immunoSEQ multiplex PCR, and its TCRdb copy is limited to in-frame clones, with some not included. The repertoire holds around 400,000 clones, around 87% seen once, with approximately 2.5% in the top ten. Sequenced: peripheral blood. The receptors here all came from a woman aged 55-70 years with COVID-19, enrolled during active disease. The CDR3 runs from the conserved cysteine through the conserved F or W. Each record gives: V gene, D gene, clone size, J gene, CDR3 protein, CDR3 DNA. The D gene is left open where the match is weak. The size entry is marked missing in some rows and otherwise reads once, few, many or a size class.

>TRBV5-1|.|.|TRBJ1-1
CASRGTGRTEAFF
TGCGCCAGCAGAGGTACAGGGCGTACTGAAGCTTTCTTT
>TRBV6-5|.|.|TRBJ2-7
CASLDSGTPPYEQYF
TGTGCCAGCCTGGACTCCGGGACACCACCCTACGAGCAGTACTTC
>TRBV7-9|.|.|TRBJ2-2
CASSLFSLANTGELFF
TGTGCCAGCAGCTTATTTTCCCTCGCGAACACCGGGGAGCTGTTTTTT
>TRBV5-6|.|.|TRBJ2-7
CASSLVGGDEQYF
TGTGCCAGCAGCTTGGTTGGCGGGGACGAGCAGTACTTC
>TRBV30|TRBD1|.|TRBJ1-4
CAWSKQGASNEKLFF
TGTGCCTGGAGTAAACAGGGGGCGTCTAATGAAAAACTGTTTTTT
>TRBV7-9|.|.|TRBJ1-2
CASSSPGVVSYGYTF
TGTGCCAGCAGCTCTCCAGGGGTCGTGAGCTATGGCTACACCTTC
>TRBV28|.|.|TRBJ1-2
CASSSAGHYGYTF
TGTGCCAGCAGCTCGGCGGGGCACTATGGCTACACCTTC
>TRBV19|.|.|TRBJ2-4
CASSRTVENIQYF
TGTGCCAGTAGTCGCACGGTCGAAAACATTCAGTACTTC
>TRBV11-3|.|.|TRBJ1-2
CASSSQGYGYTF
TGTGCCAGCAGCTCACAGGGATACGGCTACACCTTC
>TRBV19|TRBD1|.|TRBJ1-5
CAISPGQASNQPQHF
TGTGCCATCTCTCCGGGACAGGCGAGCAATCAGCCCCAGCATTTT
>TRBV7-2|TRBD2|once|TRBJ2-7
CASSLSGGPAYEQYF
TGTGCCAGCAGCTTAAGCGGGGGGCCCGCCTACGAGCAGTACTTC
>TRBV20-1|.|.|TRBJ2-7
CSARGVYEQYF
TGCAGTGCTAGAGGTGTATACGAGCAGTACTTC
>TRBV5-5|TRBD1|.|TRBJ1-4
CASSWTGGTTNEKLFF
TGTGCCAGCAGCTGGACAGGGGGAACAACTAATGAAAAACTGTTTTTT
>TRBV15|.|.|TRBJ1-4
CATSSPPGHKLFF
TGTGCCACCAGCAGCCCCCCGGGTCACAAACTGTTTTTT
>TRBV7-9|TRBD1|.|TRBJ2-5
CASSLAGGRQETQYF
TGTGCCAGCAGCTTGGCAGGGGGCCGGCAAGAGACCCAGTACTTC
>TRBV24-1|.|once|TRBJ2-2
CATSDLGGDAGELFF
TGTGCCACCAGTGATTTGGGAGGGGATGCCGGGGAGCTGTTTTTT
>TRBV3-1/TRBV3-2|.|.|TRBJ1-6
CASSQVGGQYSPLHF
TGTGCCAGCAGCCAAGTAGGAGGACAGTATTCACCCCTCCACTTT
>TRBV29-1|.|.|TRBJ1-1
CSVEDRVMTEAFF
TGCAGCGTTGAAGATCGTGTTATGACTGAAGCTTTCTTT
>TRBV27|.|.|TRBJ1-2
CASSLWGGKGGGYTF
TGTGCCAGCAGTTTATGGGGAGGGAAAGGGGGTGGCTACACCTTC
>TRBV7-9|TRBD2|.|TRBJ2-1
CASSPIAGGYNEQFF
TGTGCCAGCAGCCCGATAGCGGGGGGATACAATGAGCAGTTCTTC
>TRBV6-5|.|.|TRBJ1-5
CASSSGGGNQPQHF
TGTGCCAGCAGTTCCGGGGGTGGCAATCAGCCCCAGCATTTT
>TRBV2|.|once|TRBJ1-2
CASRKPGTSNYGYTF
TGTGCCAGCAGAAAACCCGGGACTAGCAACTATGGCTACACCTTC
>TRBV11-2|.|.|TRBJ2-3
CASSLTYSTDTQYF
TGTGCCAGCAGCTTAACTTACTCCACAGATACGCAGTATTTT
>TRBV2|.|.|TRBJ1-5
CASSVPSTGGTSNQPQHF
TGTGCCAGCAGTGTACCCTCGACGGGGGGTACAAGCAATCAGCCCCAGCATTTT
>TRBV5-1|TRBD1|.|TRBJ1-6
CASSLGQGENSPLHF
TGCGCCAGCAGCTTGGGACAGGGGGAGAATTCACCCCTCCACTTT
>TRBV10-1|.|.|TRBJ2-1
CARNRTSVYNEQFF
TGCGCCAGGAATAGGACATCGGTCTACAATGAGCAGTTCTTC
>TRBV20-1|.|few|TRBJ1-4
CSARTEKLFF
TGCAGTGCCAGAACAGAAAAACTGTTTTTT
>TRBV18|.|.|TRBJ2-7
CASSPVTASYEQYF
TGTGCCAGCTCACCAGTCACAGCTTCCTACGAGCAGTACTTC